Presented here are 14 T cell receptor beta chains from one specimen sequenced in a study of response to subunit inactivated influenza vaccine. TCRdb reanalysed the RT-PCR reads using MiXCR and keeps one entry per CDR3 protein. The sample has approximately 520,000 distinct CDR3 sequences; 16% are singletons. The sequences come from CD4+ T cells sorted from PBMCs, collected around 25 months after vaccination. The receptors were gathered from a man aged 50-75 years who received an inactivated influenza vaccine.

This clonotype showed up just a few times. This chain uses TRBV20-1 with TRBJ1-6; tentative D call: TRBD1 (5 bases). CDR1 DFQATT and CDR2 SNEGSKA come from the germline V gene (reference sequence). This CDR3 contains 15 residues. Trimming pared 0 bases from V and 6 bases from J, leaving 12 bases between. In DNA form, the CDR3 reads TGCAGTGCTAGAGATACCAGGGTCGGTAATTCACCCCTCCACTTT. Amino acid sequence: CSARDTRVGNSPLHF.

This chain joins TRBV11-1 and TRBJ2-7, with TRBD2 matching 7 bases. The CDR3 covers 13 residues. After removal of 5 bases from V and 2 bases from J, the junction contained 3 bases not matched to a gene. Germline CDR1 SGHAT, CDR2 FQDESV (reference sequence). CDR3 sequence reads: CASSRGVAYEQYF. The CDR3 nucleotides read TGTGCCAGCAGCCGGGGGGTCGCCTACGAGCAGTACTTC.

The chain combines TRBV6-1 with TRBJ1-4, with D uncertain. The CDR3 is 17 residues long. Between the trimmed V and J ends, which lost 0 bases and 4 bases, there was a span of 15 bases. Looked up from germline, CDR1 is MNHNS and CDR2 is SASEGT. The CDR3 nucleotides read TGTGCCAGCAGTGAAGCGTTTTGGTCAGGAGTTAATGAAAAACTGTTTTTT. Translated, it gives CASSEAFWSGVNEKLFF.

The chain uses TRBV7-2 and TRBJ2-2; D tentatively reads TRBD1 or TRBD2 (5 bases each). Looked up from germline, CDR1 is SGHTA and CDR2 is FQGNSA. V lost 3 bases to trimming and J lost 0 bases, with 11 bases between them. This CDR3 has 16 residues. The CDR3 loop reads CASSFYLGANTGELFF. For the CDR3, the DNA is TGTGCCAGCAGCTTTTATTTGGGGGCGAACACCGGGGAGCTGTTTTTT.

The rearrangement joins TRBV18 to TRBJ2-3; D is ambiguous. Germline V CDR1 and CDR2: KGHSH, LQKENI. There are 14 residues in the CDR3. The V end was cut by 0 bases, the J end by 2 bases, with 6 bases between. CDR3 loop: CASSPPSLTDTQYF. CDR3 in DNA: TGTGCCAGCTCACCACCAAGCCTCACAGATACGCAGTATTTT.

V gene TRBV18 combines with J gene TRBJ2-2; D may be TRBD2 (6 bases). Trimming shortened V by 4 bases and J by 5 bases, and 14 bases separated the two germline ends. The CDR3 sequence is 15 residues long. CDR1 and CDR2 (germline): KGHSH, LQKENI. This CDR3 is CASSRGRRDTGELFF. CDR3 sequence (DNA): TGTGCCAGCTCACGTGGGCGGCGGGATACCGGGGAGCTGTTTTTT.

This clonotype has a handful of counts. This chain's CDR3 is CASSTGTRYYNEQFF. The CDR3 DNA sequence: TGTGCCAGCAGCACCGGGACTCGCTATTACAATGAGCAGTTCTTC. The chain links TRBV12-3 or TRBV12-4 to TRBJ2-1; tentatively, D is TRBD2 (6 bases). Trimming took off 6 bases at V and 4 bases at J, with 16 bases between the two ends. The CDR3 has 15 residues.

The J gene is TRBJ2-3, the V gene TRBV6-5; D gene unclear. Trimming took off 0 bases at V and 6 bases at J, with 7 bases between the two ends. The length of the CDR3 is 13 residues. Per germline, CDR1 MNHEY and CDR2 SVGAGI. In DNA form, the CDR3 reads TGTGCCAGCAGTTACTCGGTGGCTGATACGCAGTATTTT. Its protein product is CASSYSVADTQYF.

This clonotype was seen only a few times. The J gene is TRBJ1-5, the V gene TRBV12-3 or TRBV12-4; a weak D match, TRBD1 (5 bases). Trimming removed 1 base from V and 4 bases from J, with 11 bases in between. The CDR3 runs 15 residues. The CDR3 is CASSLVGTKNQPQHF. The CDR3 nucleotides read TGTGCCAGCAGTTTAGTAGGGACCAAAAATCAGCCCCAGCATTTT.

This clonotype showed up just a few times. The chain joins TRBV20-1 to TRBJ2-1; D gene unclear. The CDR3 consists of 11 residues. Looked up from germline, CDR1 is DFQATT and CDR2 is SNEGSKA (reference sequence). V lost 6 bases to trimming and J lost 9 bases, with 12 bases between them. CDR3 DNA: TGCAGTGCCTCCGACCGGGCTGAGCAGTTCTTC. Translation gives CSASDRAEQFF.

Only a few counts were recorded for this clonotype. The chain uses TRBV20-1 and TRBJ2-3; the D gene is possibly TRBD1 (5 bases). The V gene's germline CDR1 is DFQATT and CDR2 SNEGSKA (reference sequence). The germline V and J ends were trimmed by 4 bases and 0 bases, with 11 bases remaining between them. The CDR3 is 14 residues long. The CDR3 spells CSAMQGSSTDTQYF. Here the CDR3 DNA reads TGCAGTGCTATGCAGGGATCTAGCACAGATACGCAGTATTTT.

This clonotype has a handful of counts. The CDR3 nucleotides read TGCAGTCTTAGCGGGGGGGGCACAGATACGCAGTATTTT. It codes for CSLSGGGTDTQYF. The chain has TRBV20-1 and TRBJ2-3; 11 nucleotides agree with TRBD2. Germline CDR1 and CDR2: DFQATT and SNEGSKA (reference sequence). The CDR3 contains 13 residues. After removal of 8 bases from V and 1 base from J, the junction contained 2 bases not matched to a gene.

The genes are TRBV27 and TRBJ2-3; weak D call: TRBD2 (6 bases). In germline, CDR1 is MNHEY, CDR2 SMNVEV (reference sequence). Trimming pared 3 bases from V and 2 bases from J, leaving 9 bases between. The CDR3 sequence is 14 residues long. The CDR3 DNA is TGTGCCAGCAGTTTGAGGAGGGTCACAGATACGCAGTATTTT. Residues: CASSLRRVTDTQYF.

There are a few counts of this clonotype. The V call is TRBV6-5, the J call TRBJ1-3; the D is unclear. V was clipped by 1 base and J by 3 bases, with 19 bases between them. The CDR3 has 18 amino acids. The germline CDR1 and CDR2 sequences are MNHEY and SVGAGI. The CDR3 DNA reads TGTGCCAGCAGTTACTACGCTACAGCCCGAGACCTTGGAAACACCATATATTTT. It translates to CASSYYATARDLGNTIYF.